This T cell receptor (beta chain) was recorded in a study of shared clonotypes between healthy human individuals. As for this clone: Its antigen is unidentified.

Sequencing was performed with immunoSEQ multiplex PCR; in TCRdb, only in-frame clones are kept and a portion is missing. This table holds around 1.1 million clones, around 77% found once. Donors comprised only Caucasian adults living in Nashville, Tennessee. Study results and limitations: The generation probabilities recorded for non-shared clonotypes fell below those of clonotypes shared by all four donors. Since donors were few, the genetic and exposure-history diversity represented was limited.

V gave up 0 bases and J gave up 8 bases, with 16 bases separating them. Germline V gene data show CDR1 as MDHEN and CDR2 as SYDVKM. The CDR3 sequence is 15 residues long. The clonotype originates from a man between 18 and 29 years old in good health. Some clones in this sample may be carry-over from other donors' samples. The chain recombines TRBV28 with TRBJ1-2; maybe TRBD1 (5 bases). Sequenced: memory CD4+ T cells from PBMCs. This sample's subset: CD45RA-negative fraction. The CDR3 DNA follows: TGTGCCAGCAGTTTATGGGGGGAGGGGTCTAGCGGCTACACCTTC. It encodes CASSLWGEGSSGYTF.